The next 32 T cell receptor beta chains were all read from a single sample in a study of T cell responses to AZD1222 COVID-19 vaccine. Libraries were prepared by immunoSEQ multiplex PCR; TCRdb keeps only in-frame clonotypes and omits some of them. The table has some 140,000 clones, 80% to 90% seen once; the top ten hold 1.5% to 2%. The material sequenced was peripheral blood, taken on day 0 of AZD1222 vaccination. These receptor sequences come from an adult in good health.

The chain uses TRBV11-2 and TRBJ2-7; D gene uncertain. CDR1 is SGHAT and CDR2 is FQNNGV in the germline V gene. The V end lost 0 bases, the J end lost 2 bases, and 5 bases lay between the germline ends. The CDR3 is made up of 13 amino acids. CDR3 nucleotides: TGTGCCAGCAGCTTAGAACGGCCCTACGAGCAGTACTTC. It codes for CASSLERPYEQYF. Based on the CDR3 plus reference TRBV11-2 and TRBJ2-7, the full variable domain is EAGVAQSPRYKIIEKRQSVAFWCNPISGHATLYWYQQILGQGPKLLIQFQNNGVVDDSQLPKDRFSAERLKGVDSTLKIQPAKLEDSAVYLCASSLERPYEQYFGPGTRLTVT.

This chain links TRBV6-5 with TRBJ1-4; D is undetermined. This CDR3 region has 14 residues. V shed 7 bases and J shed 0 bases, with 9 bases lying between them. Germline V gene sequence: CDR1 MNHEY, CDR2 SVGAGI. The CDR3 region has the DNA TGTGCCAGCAAAGCCAGCACAACTAATGAAAAACTGTTTTTT. It is translated as CASKASTTNEKLFF.

This chain links TRBV19 with TRBJ1-1, with D maybe TRBD1 (5 bases). The CDR3 contains 15 residues. The germline V gene encodes CDR1 LNHDA and CDR2 SQIVND (reference sequence). The V gene lost 4 bases and the J gene lost 1 base, with 13 bases spanning the gap. CDR3 region: CASSTTGRGNTEAFF. Written as DNA, the CDR3 is TGTGCCAGTAGTACCACGGGACGGGGGAACACTGAAGCTTTCTTT.

Only a few counts were recorded for this clone. The CDR3 sequence: CASTPTGLNTEAFF. The CDR3 region has the DNA TGTGCCAGCACCCCGACAGGGTTGAACACTGAAGCTTTCTTT. The chain carries TRBV25-1 and TRBJ1-1, with 7 nucleotides matching TRBD1. This CDR3 comprises 14 residues. J gave up 0 bases and V 7 bases, and 5 bases lay outside the gene matches. From germline, CDR1 is MGHDK and CDR2 SYGVNS.

This clone came up once. The rearrangement joins TRBV28 to TRBJ2-7, with D uncertain. Trimming stripped 6 bases from V and 2 bases from J, with 11 bases between. The germline gives CDR1 MDHEN, CDR2 SYDVKM. This CDR3 spans 13 amino acids. The CDR3 DNA reads as TGTGCCAGCAGCTCCTATTCGGCCTACGAGCAGTACTTC. Translation: CASSSYSAYEQYF.

The CDR3 spells CSASMRVTSGSSYNEQFF. CDR3 nucleotide sequence: TGCAGTGCTAGTATGAGGGTGACTAGCGGGAGCTCCTACAATGAGCAGTTCTTC. The chain carries TRBV20-1 and TRBJ2-1; 12 bases map to TRBD2. CDR1 is DFQATT, CDR2 SNEGSKA, per germline (reference sequence). Trimming took 3 bases from V and 0 from J; bases not matched to a gene: 9. The CDR3 is 18 amino acids.

This clone occurred a few times. The gene calls are TRBV25-1 and TRBJ1-4; TRBD1 might be the D (6 bases). There are 15 residues in the CDR3. Trimming shortened V by 3 bases and J by 10 bases, and 18 bases separated the two germline ends. Germline-derived CDR1 and CDR2 are MGHDK and SYGVNS. The CDR3 nucleotides read TGTGCCAGCAGTGATTTTGGACAGACGAGATCAAAACTGTTTTTT. This sequence encodes CASSDFGQTRSKLFF.

The gene calls are TRBV2 and TRBJ1-5; D is uncertain. The V gene lost 6 bases and the J gene lost 0 bases, with 15 bases spanning the gap. The CDR3 sequence is 16 residues long. The germline CDR1 and CDR2 sequences are SNHLY and FYNNEI. In nucleotides, the CDR3 is TGTGCCAGCAGCGGGATCGACTGGGATAGCAATCAGCCCCAGCATTTT. Protein: CASSGIDWDSNQPQHF.

CDR3 amino acids: CASSETGLPGGYTF. The CDR3 bases are TGCGCCAGCAGTGAAACGGGTCTGCCGGGCGGCTACACCTTC. The V and J genes are TRBV10-2 and TRBJ1-2, with no clear D. This CDR3 contains 14 residues. Germline loops: CDR1 WSHSY, CDR2 SAAADI. V dropped 3 bases and J dropped 8 bases, with 16 bases sitting between them.

V usage is TRBV4-2 and J usage is TRBJ2-7; D possibly corresponds to TRBD1 (5 bases). This CDR3 spans 15 amino acids. Trimming shortened V by 0 bases and J by 2 bases, and 11 bases separated the two germline ends. Per germline, CDR1 LGHNA and CDR2 YNFKEQ. The DNA of the CDR3 is TGTGCCAGCAGCCAAGAACTCCCGGACACCTACGAGCAGTACTTC. It translates to CASSQELPDTYEQYF.

This chain uses TRBV7-6 with TRBJ2-1; D tentatively reads TRBD1 or TRBD2 (5 bases each). Trimming removed 3 bases from V and 2 bases from J, with 11 bases in between. CDR3 length equals 15 residues. CDR1 and CDR2 (germline): SGHVS, FNYEAQ. In DNA, the CDR3 is TGTGCCAGCAGCTTCCGGGACGGGACCTACAATGAGCAGTTCTTC. Translation gives CASSFRDGTYNEQFF.

V gene TRBV5-5 combines with J gene TRBJ2-5, with 9 nucleotides matching TRBD1. Trimming removed 5 bases from V and 7 bases from J; junction bases left unmatched: 9. There are 14 residues in the CDR3. The germline gives CDR1 SGHKS, CDR2 YYEKEE (reference sequence). In DNA, the CDR3 is TGTGCCAGCAGGGACCGGACAGGGGCCAGGACCCAGTACTTC. Its protein product is CASRDRTGARTQYF.

The chain links TRBV29-1 to TRBJ2-7, with D perhaps being TRBD1 or TRBD2 (7 bases each). Per germline, CDR1 SQVTM and CDR2 ANQGSEA. Trimming shortened V by 3 bases and J by 3 bases, and 12 bases separated the two germline ends. The CDR3 contains 13 residues. DNA for the CDR3: TGCAGCGTTGACAGGGGGGGAAACTACGAGCAGTACTTC. Protein sequence: CSVDRGGNYEQYF.

The genes are TRBV10-3 and TRBJ1-2; D remains unclear. The germline CDR1 and CDR2 sequences are ENHRY and SYGVKD. The CDR3 runs to 13 residues. The V gene lost 4 bases and the J gene lost 4 bases, with 10 bases spanning the gap. CDR3 nucleotide sequence: TGTGCCATCAGTGTCGAGGTTCTCTATGGCTACACCTTC. It specifies CAISVEVLYGYTF.

This clone is a singleton in its sample. The chain links TRBV27 to TRBJ2-5; 10 nucleotides agree with TRBD2. Looked up from germline, CDR1 is MNHEY and CDR2 is SMNVEV (reference sequence). Trimming removed 3 bases from V and 4 bases from J; junction bases left unmatched: 17. The CDR3 has 19 amino acids. The CDR3 region has the DNA TGTGCCAGCAGTTTTGTGGAAACTAGCGGGACCAGCACGGCAGAGACCCAGTACTTC. Its translation is CASSFVETSGTSTAETQYF.

The table lists this clone with a count of one. The chain joins TRBV28 to TRBJ2-7; 9 nucleotides align to TRBD2. Per the germline V gene, CDR1 is MDHEN and CDR2 is SYDVKM. V was pared by 6 bases and J by 3 bases, with 6 bases of the junction left unmatched. This CDR3 region has 14 residues. Here the CDR3 reads CASRAGGQHYEQYF. The CDR3, as DNA: TGTGCCAGCAGAGCGGGGGGACAACACTACGAGCAGTACTTC.

The chain uses TRBV5-4 and TRBJ2-1; D not resolved. Germline-derived CDR1 and CDR2 are SGHNT and YYREEE (reference sequence). V was trimmed by 0 bases and J by 5 bases, leaving 12 bases between them. This CDR3 has 15 residues. Written as DNA, the CDR3 is TGTGCCAGCAGCTTGGACCACGTATTGAACAATGAGCAGTTCTTC. Protein sequence: CASSLDHVLNNEQFF.

The chain is built from TRBV19 and TRBJ1-2; no reliable D call. Germline CDR1 and CDR2: LNHDA and SQIVND (reference sequence). This CDR3 has 15 amino acids. V lost 3 bases and J 0 bases, leaving 11 bases between the germline ends. The CDR3 bases are TGTGCCAGTAGTATTCCGGGCAGGTCTAACTATGGCTACACCTTC. Its translation: CASSIPGRSNYGYTF.

The V gene is TRBV29-1, the J gene TRBJ2-7; TRBD2 matches 7 bases. Per the germline V gene, CDR1 is SQVTM and CDR2 is ANQGSEA. Trimming cost V 6 bases and J 2 bases; bases outside gene matches: 10. The CDR3 has 14 residues. The CDR3 is CSVVQSAGTYEQYF. The CDR3 DNA follows: TGCAGCGTCGTCCAATCAGCGGGGACCTACGAGCAGTACTTC.

The V call is TRBV3-1 (or the pseudogene TRBV3-2), the J call TRBJ1-2; a possible D gene is TRBD1 (6 bases). V lost 2 bases and J 7 bases, leaving 26 bases between the germline ends. Germline loops: CDR1 LGHDT, CDR2 YNNKEL (reference sequence). CDR3 length: 18 residues. The DNA of the CDR3 is TGTGCCAGCAGCCAACCGAAACCGCGACAGGTTATGGGGCGTGGCTACACCTTC. Translating it yields CASSQPKPRQVMGRGYTF.

The chain joins TRBV12-3 or TRBV12-4 to TRBJ1-4; no reliable D call. The V and J ends lost 7 bases and 10 bases respectively, with 16 bases between them. CDR3 size: 13 residues. CDR3 in DNA: TGTGCCAGCAACAAGGCATTTCGTGGAAAACTGTTTTTT. It translates to CASNKAFRGKLFF.

Details on this clone: Germline and junction disagree at one end, which may indicate a read error. The V gene is TRBV6-1, the J gene TRBJ1-4; D perhaps matches TRBD1 (6 bases). The V gene's germline CDR1 is MNHNS and CDR2 SASEGT. This CDR3 is 17 amino acids long. The CDR3, as DNA: TGTGCCAGCAGCGAAGGGGGGGTTCTGGCAACTAATGAAAAACTGTTTTTT. Residues: CASSEGGVLATNEKLFF.

V usage is TRBV5-1 and J usage is TRBJ1-1, with no clear D. CDR1 and CDR2 (germline): SGHRS, YFSETQ. V was shortened by 2 bases and J by 4 bases, with 6 bases between the two germline ends. This CDR3 has 12 residues. This CDR3 reads CASSLLGTEAFF. The CDR3 DNA reads TGCGCCAGCAGCTTACTAGGCACTGAAGCTTTCTTT. Combining the CDR3 with reference TRBV5-1 and TRBJ1-1 gives the whole variable domain KAGVTQTPRYLIKTRGQQVTLSCSPISGHRSVSWYQQTPGQGLQFLFEYFSETQRNKGNFPGRFSGRQFSNSRSEMNVSTLELGDSALYLCASSLLGTEAFFGQGTRLTVV.

The genes are TRBV7-7 and TRBJ2-1; no clear D gene. V was trimmed by 4 bases and J by 10 bases, leaving 23 bases between them. Per the germline V gene, CDR1 is SSHAT and CDR2 is FNYEAQ (reference sequence). This CDR3 region has 16 residues. In nucleotides, the CDR3 is TGTGCCAGCAGCTCCCGACCAAATTCCTATCCTAGGGAGCAGTTCTTC. Protein: CASSSRPNSYPREQFF.

CDR3 DNA sequence: TGCGCCAGCAGCTTGAGTACAGGGGCCCGGGAAAAACTGTTTTTT. It is translated as CASSLSTGAREKLFF. The V call is TRBV5-1, the J call TRBJ1-4, with 7 nucleotides matching TRBD1. Germline CDR1 reads SGHRS; CDR2 reads YFSETQ. The CDR3 runs to 15 residues. The J segment lost 8 bases and the V segment lost 1 base, leaving 8 bases of the junction unmatched.

The V gene is TRBV27, the J gene TRBJ2-7; 7 bases fit TRBD1. CDR3 length: 14 residues. Germline lookup yields CDR1 MNHEY and CDR2 SMNVEV (reference sequence). J was trimmed by 3 bases and V by 2 bases; bases with no gene match: 4. CDR3 protein: CASSLRQGNYEQYF. CDR3 sequence (DNA): TGTGCCAGCAGTTTAAGACAGGGAAACTACGAGCAGTACTTC.

V is TRBV15 and J is TRBJ1-5; 10 bases map to TRBD1. The CDR3 contains 15 residues. V gave up 5 bases and J gave up 6 bases; unmatched junction bases: 7. The V gene's germline CDR1 is LNHNV and CDR2 YYDKDF (reference sequence). The CDR3 loop is CATSLDRGRGQPQHF. The CDR3 DNA is TGTGCCACCAGCCTAGACAGGGGGCGAGGTCAGCCCCAGCATTTT.

V gene TRBV12-5 combines with J gene TRBJ1-1; D not resolved. The CDR3 spans 15 residues. Germline-derived CDR1 and CDR2 are LGHNT and FRNRAP. Trimming cost V 3 bases and J 3 bases, with 14 bases left between them. CDR3 amino acids: CASGFSSSEDTEAFF. The CDR3 DNA reads TGTGCTAGTGGTTTTTCGTCCTCAGAAGACACTGAAGCTTTCTTT.

The V and J genes are TRBV3-1 (or the pseudogene TRBV3-2) and TRBJ2-7; 7 bases map to TRBD2. The junction had 20 bases not matched to a gene; V was cut back by 1 base and J by 2 bases. The CDR3 runs 20 residues. CDR1 is LGHDT, CDR2 YNNKEL, per germline (reference sequence). CDR3 amino acids: CASSQVVGKSSGKNTYEQYF. CDR3 DNA: TGTGCCAGCAGCCAAGTGGTTGGTAAGTCTAGCGGTAAAAACACCTACGAGCAGTACTTC.

V gene TRBV27 combines with J gene TRBJ1-5; tentatively, D is TRBD1 (6 bases). This CDR3 spans 15 amino acids. Between the trimmed V and J ends, which lost 8 bases and 2 bases, there was a span of 16 bases. Germline CDR1 reads MNHEY; CDR2 reads SMNVEV (reference sequence). The CDR3 sequence is CASSDGNRGNQPQHF. Written as DNA, the CDR3 is TGTGCCAGCTCCGACGGGAACAGGGGCAATCAGCCCCAGCATTTT.

The V gene is TRBV7-9, the J gene TRBJ2-1; D is uncertain. Trimming removed 5 bases from V and 0 bases from J, with 11 bases in between. CDR1 SEHNR and CDR2 FQNEAQ come from the germline V gene (reference sequence). This CDR3 spans 15 amino acids. CDR3 amino acids: CASSLPLGSYNEQFF. The CDR3 nucleotides read TGTGCCAGCAGCCTCCCCTTAGGCTCCTACAATGAGCAGTTCTTC.

This rearrangement joins TRBV6-5 to TRBJ1-2, with a possible D match to TRBD1 (5 bases). Germline V gives CDR1 MNHEY, CDR2 SVGAGI. V dropped 7 bases and J dropped 6 bases, with 21 bases sitting between them. CDR3 size: 15 residues. CDR3 coding DNA: TGTGCCAGCATCTCGACGGGGGAACGGGCGCATGGCTACACCTTC. Its protein product is CASISTGERAHGYTF.